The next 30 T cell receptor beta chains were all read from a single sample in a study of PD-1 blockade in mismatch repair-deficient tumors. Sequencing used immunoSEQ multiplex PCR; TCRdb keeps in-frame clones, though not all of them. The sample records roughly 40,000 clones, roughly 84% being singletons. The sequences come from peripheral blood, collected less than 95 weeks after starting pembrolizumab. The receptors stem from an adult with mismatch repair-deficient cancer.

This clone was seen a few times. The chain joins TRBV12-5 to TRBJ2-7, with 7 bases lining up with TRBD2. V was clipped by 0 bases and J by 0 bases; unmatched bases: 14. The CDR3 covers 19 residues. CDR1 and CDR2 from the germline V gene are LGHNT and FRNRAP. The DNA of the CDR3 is TGTGCTAGTGGTTTGGTACCAGGACTAGGAGGAGGAATCTCCTACGAGCAGTACTTC. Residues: CASGLVPGLGGGISYEQYF.

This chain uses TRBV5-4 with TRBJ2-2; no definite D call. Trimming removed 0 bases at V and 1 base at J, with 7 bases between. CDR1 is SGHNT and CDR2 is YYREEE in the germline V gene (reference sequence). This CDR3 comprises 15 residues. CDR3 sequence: CASSLGLKNTGELFF. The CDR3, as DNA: TGTGCCAGCAGCTTGGGACTGAAGAACACCGGGGAGCTGTTTTTT. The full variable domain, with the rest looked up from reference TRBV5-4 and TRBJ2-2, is ETGVTQSPTHLIKTRGQQVTLRCSSQSGHNTVSWYQQALGQGPQFIFQYYREEENGRGNFPPRFSGLQFPNYSSELNVNALELDDSALYLCASSLGLKNTGELFFGEGSRLTVL.

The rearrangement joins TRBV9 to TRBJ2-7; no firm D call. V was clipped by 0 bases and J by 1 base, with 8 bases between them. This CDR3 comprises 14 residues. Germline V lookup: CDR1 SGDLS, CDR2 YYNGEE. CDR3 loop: CASSVAGQSYEQYF. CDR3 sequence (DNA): TGTGCCAGCAGCGTAGCTGGGCAGTCCTACGAGCAGTACTTC.

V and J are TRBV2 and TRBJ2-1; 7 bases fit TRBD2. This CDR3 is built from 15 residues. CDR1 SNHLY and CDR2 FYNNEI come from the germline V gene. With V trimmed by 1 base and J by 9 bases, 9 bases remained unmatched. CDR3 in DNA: TGTGCCAGCAGTGAAGGAAGGACTAGGTCTAGTGAGCAGTTCTTC. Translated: CASSEGRTRSSEQFF.

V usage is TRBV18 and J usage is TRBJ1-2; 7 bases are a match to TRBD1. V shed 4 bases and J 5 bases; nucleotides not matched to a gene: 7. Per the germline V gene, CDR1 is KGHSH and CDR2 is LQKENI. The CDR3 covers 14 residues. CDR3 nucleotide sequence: TGTGCCAGCTCACAAGAGACAGGGAAGTATGGCTACACCTTC. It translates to CASSQETGKYGYTF.

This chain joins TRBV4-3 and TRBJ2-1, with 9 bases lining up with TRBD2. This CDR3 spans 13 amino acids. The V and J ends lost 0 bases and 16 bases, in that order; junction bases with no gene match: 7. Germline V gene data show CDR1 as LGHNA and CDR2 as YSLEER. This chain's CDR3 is CASSQDGAGGAFF. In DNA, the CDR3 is TGCGCCAGCAGCCAAGATGGAGCGGGAGGAGCCTTCTTC.

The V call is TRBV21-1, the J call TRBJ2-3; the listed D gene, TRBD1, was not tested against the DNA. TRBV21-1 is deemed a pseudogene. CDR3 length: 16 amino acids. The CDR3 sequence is CASSNPRDRRADTQYF. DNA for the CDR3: TGTGCCAGCAGCAACCCTCGGGACAGGAGAGCAGATACGCAGTATTTT.

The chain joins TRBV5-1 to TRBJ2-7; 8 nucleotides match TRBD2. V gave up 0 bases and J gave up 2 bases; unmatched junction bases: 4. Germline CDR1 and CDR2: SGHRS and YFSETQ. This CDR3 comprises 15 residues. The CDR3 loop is CASSLGLAKTYEQYF. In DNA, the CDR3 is TGCGCCAGCAGCTTGGGACTAGCGAAAACCTACGAGCAGTACTTC.

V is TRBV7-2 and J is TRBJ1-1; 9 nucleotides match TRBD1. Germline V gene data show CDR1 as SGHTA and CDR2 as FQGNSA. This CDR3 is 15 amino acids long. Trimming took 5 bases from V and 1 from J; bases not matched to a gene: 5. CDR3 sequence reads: CASSPADRGNTEAFF. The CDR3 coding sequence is TGTGCCAGCAGCCCAGCGGACAGGGGGAACACTGAAGCTTTCTTT.

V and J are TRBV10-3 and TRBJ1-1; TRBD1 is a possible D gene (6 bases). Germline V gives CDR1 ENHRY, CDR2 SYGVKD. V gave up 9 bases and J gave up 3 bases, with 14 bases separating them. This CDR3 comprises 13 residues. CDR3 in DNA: TGTGCCATACAGGGCGTTCGCGACACTGAAGCTTTCTTT. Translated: CAIQGVRDTEAFF.

CDR3 residues: CASSQRTGTDTQYF. Written as DNA, the CDR3 is TGTGCCAGCAGCCAAAGGACAGGCACAGATACGCAGTATTTT. The V call is TRBV7-2, the J call TRBJ2-3; maybe TRBD1 (6 bases). The CDR3 runs 14 residues. With 5 bases removed from V and 1 base from J, the gap between germline ends came to 10 bases. Germline V gene data show CDR1 as SGHTA and CDR2 as FQGNSA. The full variable domain, in which reference TRBV7-2 and TRBJ2-3 provide the parts outside the CDR3, is GAGVSQSPSNKVTEKGKDVELRCDPISGHTALYWYRQSLGQGLEFLIYFQGNSAPDKSGLPSDRFSAERTGGSVSTLTIQRTQQEDSAVYLCASSQRTGTDTQYFGPGTRLTVL.

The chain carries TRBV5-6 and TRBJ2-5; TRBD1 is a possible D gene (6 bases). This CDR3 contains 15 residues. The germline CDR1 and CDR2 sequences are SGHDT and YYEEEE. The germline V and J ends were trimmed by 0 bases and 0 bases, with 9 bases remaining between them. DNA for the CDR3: TGTGCCAGCAGCTTGGCCGAGGGGGACCAAGAGACCCAGTACTTC. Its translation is CASSLAEGDQETQYF.

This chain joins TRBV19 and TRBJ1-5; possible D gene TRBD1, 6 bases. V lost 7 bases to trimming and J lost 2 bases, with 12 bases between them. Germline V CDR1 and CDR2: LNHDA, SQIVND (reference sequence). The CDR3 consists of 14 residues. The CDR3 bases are TGTGCCAGTACCCCGGACAGAGGCAATCAGCCCCAGCATTTT. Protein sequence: CASTPDRGNQPQHF.

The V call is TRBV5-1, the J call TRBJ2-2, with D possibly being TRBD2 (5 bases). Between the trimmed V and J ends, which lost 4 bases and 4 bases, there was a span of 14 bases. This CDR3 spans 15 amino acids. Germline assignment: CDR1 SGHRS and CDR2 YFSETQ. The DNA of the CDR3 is TGCGCCAGCAGCACCGTCGGGGTTACCACCGGGGAGCTGTTTTTT. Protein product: CASSTVGVTTGELFF.

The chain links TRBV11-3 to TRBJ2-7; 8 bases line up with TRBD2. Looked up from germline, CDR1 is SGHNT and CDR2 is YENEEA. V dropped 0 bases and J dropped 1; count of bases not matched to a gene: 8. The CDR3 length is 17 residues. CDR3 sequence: CASSLDGWPSGSYEQYF. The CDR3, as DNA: TGTGCCAGCAGCTTAGATGGGTGGCCTAGCGGGTCCTACGAGCAGTACTTC.

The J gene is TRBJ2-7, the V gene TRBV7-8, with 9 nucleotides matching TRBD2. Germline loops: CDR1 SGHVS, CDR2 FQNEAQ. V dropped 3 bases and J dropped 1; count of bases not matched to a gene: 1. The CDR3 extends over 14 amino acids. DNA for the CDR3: TGTGCCAGCAGCTTGCGGGAGGGGTCCTACGAGCAGTACTTC. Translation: CASSLREGSYEQYF.

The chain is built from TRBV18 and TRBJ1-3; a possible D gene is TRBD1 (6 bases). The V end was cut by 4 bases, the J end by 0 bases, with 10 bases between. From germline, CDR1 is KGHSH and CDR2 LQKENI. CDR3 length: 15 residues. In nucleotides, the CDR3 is TGTGCCAGCTCACACTCGGACAGCTCTGGAAACACCATATATTTT. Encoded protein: CASSHSDSSGNTIYF.

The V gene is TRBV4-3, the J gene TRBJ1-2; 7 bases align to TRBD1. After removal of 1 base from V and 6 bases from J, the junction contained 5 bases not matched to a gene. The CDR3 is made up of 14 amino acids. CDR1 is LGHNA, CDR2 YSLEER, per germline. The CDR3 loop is CASSQARQGDGYTF. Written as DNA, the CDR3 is TGCGCCAGCAGCCAAGCGAGGCAGGGGGATGGCTACACCTTC.

The CDR3 bases are TGTGCCAGCAGCTTAGATTGGGGGAAGACTGAAGCTTTCTTT. Translating it yields CASSLDWGKTEAFF. The V call is TRBV7-9, the J call TRBJ1-1; D perhaps matches TRBD1 (5 bases). Per the germline V gene, CDR1 is SEHNR and CDR2 is FQNEAQ (reference sequence). The CDR3 consists of 14 residues. V lost 1 base, J lost 5 bases, and 11 bases lay in between.

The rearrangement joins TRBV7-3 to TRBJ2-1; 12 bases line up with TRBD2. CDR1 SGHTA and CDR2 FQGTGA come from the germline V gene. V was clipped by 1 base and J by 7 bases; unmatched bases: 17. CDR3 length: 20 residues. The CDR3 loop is CASSLIRVGASGRAKNEQFF. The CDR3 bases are TGTGCCAGCAGCTTAATCAGGGTAGGGGCTAGCGGGAGGGCCAAGAATGAGCAGTTCTTC.

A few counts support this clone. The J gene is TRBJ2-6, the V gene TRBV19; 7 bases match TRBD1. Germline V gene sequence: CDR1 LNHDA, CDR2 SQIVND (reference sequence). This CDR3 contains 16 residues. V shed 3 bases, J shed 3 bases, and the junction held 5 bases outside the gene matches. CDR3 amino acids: CASSIRAGGGANVLTF. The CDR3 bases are TGTGCCAGTAGTATCAGGGCAGGGGGTGGGGCCAACGTCCTGACTTTC.

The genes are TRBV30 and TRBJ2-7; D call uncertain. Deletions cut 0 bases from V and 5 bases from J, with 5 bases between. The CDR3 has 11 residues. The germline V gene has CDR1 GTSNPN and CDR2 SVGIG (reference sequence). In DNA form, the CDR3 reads TGTGCCTGGAGTGTATGGAACGAGCAGTACTTC. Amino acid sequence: CAWSVWNEQYF.

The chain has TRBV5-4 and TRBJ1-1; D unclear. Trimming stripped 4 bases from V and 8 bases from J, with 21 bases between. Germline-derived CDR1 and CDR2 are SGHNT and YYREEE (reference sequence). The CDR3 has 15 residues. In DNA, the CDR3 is TGTGCCAGCAGCCCGGAAGGACCGACCAAATCGGAAGCTTTCTTT. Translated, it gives CASSPEGPTKSEAFF.

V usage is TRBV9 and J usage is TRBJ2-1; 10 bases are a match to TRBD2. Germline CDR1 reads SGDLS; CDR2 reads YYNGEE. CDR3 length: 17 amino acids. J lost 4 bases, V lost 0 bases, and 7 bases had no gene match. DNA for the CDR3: TGTGCCAGCAGCGTAGAAGCGGGAGGGAGATTTTACAATGAGCAGTTCTTC. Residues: CASSVEAGGRFYNEQFF.

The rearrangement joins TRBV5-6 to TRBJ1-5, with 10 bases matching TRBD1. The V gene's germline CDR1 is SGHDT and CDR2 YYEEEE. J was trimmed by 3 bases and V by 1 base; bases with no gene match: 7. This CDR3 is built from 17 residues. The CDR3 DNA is TGTGCCAGCAGCTTGCTAAGGACAGGGGGGAACAATCAGCCCCAGCATTTT. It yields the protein CASSLLRTGGNNQPQHF.

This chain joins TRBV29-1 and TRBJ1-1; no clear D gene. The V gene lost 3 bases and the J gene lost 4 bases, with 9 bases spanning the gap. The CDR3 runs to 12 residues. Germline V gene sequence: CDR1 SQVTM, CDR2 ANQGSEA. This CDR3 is CSVDPGITEAFF. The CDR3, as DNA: TGCAGCGTTGATCCGGGTATCACTGAAGCTTTCTTT.

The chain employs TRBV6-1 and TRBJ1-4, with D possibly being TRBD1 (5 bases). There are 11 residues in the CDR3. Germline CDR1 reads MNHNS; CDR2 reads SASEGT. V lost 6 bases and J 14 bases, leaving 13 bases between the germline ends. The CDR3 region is CASSTGTVLFF. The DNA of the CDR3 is TGTGCCAGCAGCACCGGGACCGTGCTGTTTTTT.

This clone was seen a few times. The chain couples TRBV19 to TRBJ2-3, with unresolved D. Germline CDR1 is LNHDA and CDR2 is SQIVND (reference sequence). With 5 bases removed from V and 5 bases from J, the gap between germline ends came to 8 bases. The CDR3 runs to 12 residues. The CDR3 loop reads CASSRIGDTQYF. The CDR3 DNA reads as TGTGCCAGTAGTCGAATAGGAGATACGCAGTATTTT.

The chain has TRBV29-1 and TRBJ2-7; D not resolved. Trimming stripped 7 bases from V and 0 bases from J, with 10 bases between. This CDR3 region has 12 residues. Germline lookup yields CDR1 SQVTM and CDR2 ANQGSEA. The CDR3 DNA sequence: TGCAGCGGGGGAACGGACTCCTACGAGCAGTACTTC. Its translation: CSGGTDSYEQYF.

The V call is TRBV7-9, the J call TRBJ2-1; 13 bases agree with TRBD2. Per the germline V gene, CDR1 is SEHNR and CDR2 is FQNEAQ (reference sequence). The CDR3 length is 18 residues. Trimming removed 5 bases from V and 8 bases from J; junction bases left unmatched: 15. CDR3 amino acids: CASSIGTSGMRRFDEQFF. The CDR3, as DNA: TGTGCCAGCAGCATAGGGACTAGCGGGATGAGAAGGTTCGATGAGCAGTTCTTC.